One and the same sample provided the 27 T cell receptor beta chains below, sequenced in a study of cytomegalovirus exposure and HLA in healthy donors. TCRdb keeps only in-frame clones here, not all; method: immunoSEQ multiplex PCR. The sample contains some 160,000 clones, about 88% of which appear only once. The sample consisted of PBMCs. These receptors all come from a man younger than 35 in good health and CMV-seronegative.

The chain links TRBV14 to TRBJ2-5, with D perhaps TRBD2 (6 bases). V lost 1 base and J lost 5, with 14 bases in between. The CDR3 loop spans 15 amino acids. Germline loops: CDR1 SGHDN, CDR2 FVKESK. CDR3 in amino acids: CASSQGRVLGETQYF. CDR3 DNA: TGTGCCAGCAGCCAAGGGAGGGTCCTGGGGGAGACCCAGTACTTC.

V gene TRBV6-6 combines with J gene TRBJ2-6; tentatively, D is TRBD2 (6 bases). This CDR3 is 15 amino acids long. Per germline, CDR1 MNHNY and CDR2 SVGAGI (reference sequence). Trimming shortened V by 8 bases and J by 3 bases, and 14 bases separated the two germline ends. The CDR3 DNA reads TGTGCCAGCGGGACGGGGGTGGTTGGGGCCAACGTCCTGACTTTC. Translation gives CASGTGVVGANVLTF.

This rearrangement joins TRBV7-2 to TRBJ2-7; 7 bases line up with TRBD2. The V gene's germline CDR1 is SGHTA and CDR2 FQGNSA. V trimming: 6 bases; J trimming: 2 bases; junction bases outside the gene matches: 7. The CDR3 extends over 14 amino acids. In DNA form, the CDR3 reads TGTGCCAGCAGGGGGTGGGGAGGGGCCTACGAGCAGTACTTC. Translating gives CASRGWGGAYEQYF.

The count of this clone is one. V and J are TRBV7-2 and TRBJ2-5, with D hard to call. This CDR3 contains 13 residues. Trimming removed 11 bases from V and 5 bases from J, with 18 bases in between. The germline V gene encodes CDR1 SGHTA and CDR2 FQGNSA. This chain's CDR3 is CASGRVMEETQYF. The CDR3 nucleotides are TGTGCCTCGGGTAGAGTAATGGAGGAGACCCAGTACTTC.

This chain joins TRBV6-5 and TRBJ1-4; 9 bases match TRBD1. The CDR3 totals 14 residues. Germline-derived CDR1 and CDR2 are MNHEY and SVGAGI. V gave up 6 bases and J gave up 8 bases; unmatched junction bases: 7. DNA of the CDR3: TGTGCCAGCAGAGATGGGACAGGGTCCGAAAAACTGTTTTTT. This sequence encodes CASRDGTGSEKLFF.

V usage is TRBV6-6 and J usage is TRBJ1-5; no clear D gene. With 0 bases removed from V and 6 bases from J, the gap between germline ends came to 12 bases. Germline-derived CDR1 and CDR2 are MNHNY and SVGAGI (reference sequence). The CDR3 covers 15 residues. CDR3 protein: CASSYSRVDGQPQHF. The CDR3 DNA reads as TGTGCCAGCAGTTACTCGAGGGTGGATGGTCAGCCCCAGCATTTT.

The chain recombines TRBV7-6 with TRBJ2-1; possibly TRBD2 for D (5 bases). The CDR3 has 14 residues. The germline gives CDR1 SGHVS, CDR2 FNYEAQ. The V end was cut by 1 base, the J end by 6 bases, with 10 bases between. The CDR3 loop reads CASSLEAATNEQFF. For the CDR3, the DNA is TGTGCCAGCAGCTTAGAAGCGGCGACCAATGAGCAGTTCTTC.

This clone has only one observation. The gene calls are TRBV5-6 and TRBJ2-1; D is unclear. CDR3 length: 15 amino acids. Germline V CDR1 and CDR2: SGHDT, YYEEEE. Trimming pared 7 bases from V and 1 base from J, leaving 15 bases between. The DNA of the CDR3 is TGTGCCAGCCACCGCCAGACTGAATCCTACAATGAGCAGTTCTTC. Encoded protein: CASHRQTESYNEQFF.

The V call is TRBV19, the J call TRBJ1-1, with D hard to call. Between the trimmed V and J ends, which lost 4 bases and 0 bases, there was a span of 12 bases. CDR1 and CDR2 (germline): LNHDA, SQIVND (reference sequence). The CDR3 is made up of 15 amino acids. CDR3 amino acids: CASSTAGALNTEAFF. In DNA form, the CDR3 reads TGTGCCAGTAGTACCGCGGGAGCGTTGAACACTGAAGCTTTCTTT.

The V and J genes are TRBV5-6 and TRBJ2-7; 10 positions match TRBD2. Germline V gene lookup returns CDR1 SGHDT and CDR2 YYEEEE. The V and J ends lost 4 bases and 6 bases, in that order; junction bases with no gene match: 10. This CDR3 is 15 amino acids long. The CDR3 reads CASSRTSLAGSEQYF. Here the CDR3 DNA reads TGTGCCAGCAGCCGCACGTCACTAGCGGGATCCGAGCAGTACTTC.

This clone appeared once. Other DNA sequences from this sample encode an identical CDR3 as well. This chain joins TRBV27 and TRBJ1-1; TRBD1 might be the D (5 bases). The CDR3 runs 14 residues. Per germline, CDR1 MNHEY and CDR2 SMNVEV (reference sequence). V was pared by 2 bases and J by 0 bases, with 7 bases between. CDR3 amino acids: CASSLQGMNTEAFF. CDR3 nucleotide sequence: TGTGCCAGCAGTTTACAGGGCATGAACACTGAAGCTTTCTTT.

The chain employs TRBV29-1 and TRBJ2-1; TRBD2 matches at 8 bases. The ends lost 1 base at V and 3 bases at J; junction bases unmatched: 8. CDR3 length equals 16 residues. Germline V CDR1 and CDR2: SQVTM, ANQGSEA. DNA of the CDR3: TGCAGCGTTGAAGCTAGTTCGACTAGCGACTACAATGAGCAGTTCTTC. As protein: CSVEASSTSDYNEQFF.

The chain couples TRBV6-5 to TRBJ1-1, with D possibly TRBD1 on 6 matching bases. The V and J ends lost 6 bases and 5 bases respectively, with 13 bases between them. CDR1 and CDR2 from the germline V gene are MNHEY and SVGAGI. The CDR3 spans 13 residues. The CDR3 DNA reads as TGTGCCAGCAGAAACAGGGTTGAAACTGAAGCTTTCTTT. This encodes CASRNRVETEAFF.

V gene TRBV7-9 combines with J gene TRBJ2-7; 11 bases are shared with TRBD2. V lost 6 bases and J lost 7; bases outside the gene matches: 5. The CDR3 totals 13 residues. CDR1 and CDR2 from the germline V gene are SEHNR and FQNEAQ (reference sequence). CDR3 sequence: CASRATSGSEQYF. The DNA for the CDR3 is TGTGCCAGCAGGGCAACTAGCGGGAGTGAGCAGTACTTC. The variable domain in full, with the rest retrieved from reference TRBV7-9 and TRBJ2-7, is DTGVSQNPRHKITKRGQNVTFRCDPISEHNRLYWYRQTLGQGPEFLTYFQNEAQLEKSRLLSDRFSAERPKGSFSTLEIQRTEQGDSAMYLCASRATSGSEQYFGPGTRLTVT.

This chain links TRBV11-2 with TRBJ2-5; 7 bases agree with TRBD1. This CDR3 is built from 13 residues. Germline trimming cut 3 bases from V and 5 bases from J; bases unmatched to any gene: 3. Germline V gives CDR1 SGHAT, CDR2 FQNNGV. The CDR3 region has the DNA TGTGCCAGCAGCTTGGGACAGTGGGAGACCCAGTACTTC. It specifies CASSLGQWETQYF.

V and J are TRBV27 and TRBJ2-1; TRBD2 agrees at 8 bases. Per germline, CDR1 MNHEY and CDR2 SMNVEV (reference sequence). With 4 bases clipped from V and 4 bases from J, the junction kept 9 bases outside the gene matches. This CDR3 region has 16 residues. CDR3 sequence: CASSYNLGGGYNEQFF. DNA of the CDR3: TGTGCCAGCAGTTATAACCTCGGGGGGGGTTACAATGAGCAGTTCTTC.

This rearrangement joins TRBV4-1 to TRBJ2-7; possibly TRBD1 for D (6 bases). Trimming pared 1 base from V and 3 bases from J, leaving 16 bases between. This CDR3 has 16 amino acids. Germline V gives CDR1 MGHRA, CDR2 YSYEKL. DNA of the CDR3: TGCGCCAGCAGCCAAGTACAGGGACGGAGCTTCTACGAGCAGTACTTC. Its protein is CASSQVQGRSFYEQYF.

By frequency in the sample, this clone is medium-sized. V is TRBV5-1 and J is TRBJ2-5; TRBD2 agrees at 14 bases. CDR1 is SGHRS and CDR2 is YFSETQ in the germline V gene. Trimming took 4 bases from V and 4 from J; bases not matched to a gene: 12. This CDR3 comprises 18 residues. This CDR3 is CASSPPGLAGAGGETQYF. CDR3 bases: TGCGCCAGCAGCCCTCCGGGACTAGCGGGAGCAGGGGGAGAGACCCAGTACTTC.

This chain joins TRBV6-1 and TRBJ2-7; 11 positions agree with TRBD2. The V gene end was trimmed by 2 bases and the J gene end by 7 bases; junction bases not matched to a gene: 13. The CDR3 covers 17 residues. Germline V gene data show CDR1 as MNHNS and CDR2 as SASEGT. CDR3 bases: TGTGCCAGCAGTGAAATCACTACCGGGACTAGCGGACGGGAGCAGTACGTC. Translating gives CASSEITTGTSGREQYV.

The chain has TRBV29-1 and TRBJ2-2, with TRBD2 matching 7 bases. V gave up 2 bases and J gave up 7 bases; unmatched junction bases: 4. The V gene's germline CDR1 is SQVTM and CDR2 ANQGSEA. The CDR3 is 13 residues long. CDR3 nucleotide sequence: TGCAGCGTTGAAAGTGCGGGGGTCGGGGAGCTGTTTTTT. Amino acids: CSVESAGVGELFF.

This rearrangement joins TRBV7-9 to TRBJ1-6, with 11 nucleotides matching TRBD1. The germline CDR1 and CDR2 sequences are SEHNR and FQNEAQ (reference sequence). The CDR3 is 15 amino acids. Germline trimming cut 6 bases from V and 9 bases from J; bases unmatched to any gene: 7. CDR3 nucleotide sequence: TGTGCCAGCAGTCTCGGACAGGGGGCGATTTCACCCCTCCACTTT. Translated, it gives CASSLGQGAISPLHF.

The chain has TRBV2 and TRBJ2-3; 7 bases agree with TRBD1. This CDR3 contains 15 residues. Germline CDR1 is SNHLY and CDR2 is FYNNEI. V trimming: 4 bases; J trimming: 1 base; junction bases outside the gene matches: 5. CDR3 DNA: TGTGCCAGCAGTGTCAACAGGGGTGGCACAGATACGCAGTATTTT. Translating it yields CASSVNRGGTDTQYF.

The chain links TRBV2 to TRBJ2-3; D gene unclear. Germline loops: CDR1 SNHLY, CDR2 FYNNEI. Deletions cut 7 bases from V and 4 bases from J, with 12 bases between. CDR3 length: 13 residues. The CDR3 bases are TGTGCCAGCAATTTTGGCTTTCCAGATACGCAGTATTTT. Translating it yields CASNFGFPDTQYF.

The rearrangement joins TRBV11-2 to TRBJ2-3; D unclear. Germline values: CDR1 SGHAT, CDR2 FQNNGV. The CDR3 is 16 amino acids. V was trimmed by 0 bases and J by 0 bases, leaving 10 bases between them. The CDR3 reads CASSLEAAASTDTQYF. Written as DNA, the CDR3 is TGTGCCAGCAGCTTAGAGGCGGCCGCTAGCACAGATACGCAGTATTTT. Full variable domain (outside the CDR3, taken from reference TRBV11-2 and TRBJ2-3): EAGVAQSPRYKIIEKRQSVAFWCNPISGHATLYWYQQILGQGPKLLIQFQNNGVVDDSQLPKDRFSAERLKGVDSTLKIQPAKLEDSAVYLCASSLEAAASTDTQYFGPGTRLTVL.

The chain carries TRBV15 and TRBJ2-7; the match to TRBD1 covers 9 bases. With V trimmed by 8 bases and J by 7 bases, 3 bases remained unmatched. The CDR3 extends over 11 amino acids. Germline V CDR1 and CDR2: LNHNV, YYDKDF (reference sequence). This chain's CDR3 is CATDRGGEQYF. In nucleotides, the CDR3 is TGTGCCACCGACAGGGGGGGAGAGCAGTACTTC.

The chain uses TRBV11-2 and TRBJ2-5, with a weak D call TRBD2 (5 bases). Germline V gives CDR1 SGHAT, CDR2 FQNNGV. V shed 1 base and J shed 4 bases, with 7 bases lying between them. The CDR3 contains 13 residues. DNA of the CDR3: TGTGCCAGCAGCTTAGTAGGGAGAGAGACCCAGTACTTC. Amino acids: CASSLVGRETQYF.

This clone was seen a few times. The rearrangement uses TRBV7-2 and TRBJ2-7; D is undetermined. There are 13 residues in the CDR3. The V and J ends lost 0 bases and 7 bases respectively, with 10 bases between them. Germline V gene data show CDR1 as SGHTA and CDR2 as FQGNSA. CDR3 loop: CASSLAETSEQYV. CDR3 coding DNA: TGTGCCAGCAGCTTAGCGGAGACGAGTGAGCAGTACGTC.